These T cell receptor beta chains were read from a single sample in a study of T-cell memory formation after mild COVID-19. One entry per CDR3 protein, called by TCRdb with MiXCR from the 5' RACE reads. The sample records roughly 550,000 distinct CDR3 sequences, roughly 20% being singletons. Sequencing input: PBMCs or a T cell subset sorted from them (not recorded which). These TCRs come from an adult woman who had mild COVID-19 (a few samples of this study predate the infection). Cell type and time point are not known. Both conserved end residues are part of each CDR3. The D gene is left open where the match is weak. Part of the rows lack a size; the others show once, few, many or a class for expanded clones.

clone size	V gene	D gene	J gene	CDR3 DNA	CDR3 protein
many	TRBV11-2	.	TRBJ2-3	TGTGCCAGCAGCTTAGCGGGGGAGGCCCATTTT	CASSLAGEAHF
few	TRBV12-3/TRBV12-4	.	TRBJ2-1	TGTGCCAGCAGTTTAGTTCGGGGTCCCAATGAGCAGTTCTTC	CASSLVRGPNEQFF
.	TRBV12-3/TRBV12-4	.	TRBJ1-1	TGTGCCAGCACAGCCCCCCGCCGCGGGGATCGGGACACTGAAGCTTTCTTT	CASTAPRRGDRDTEAFF
few	TRBV4-1	.	TRBJ2-6	TGCGCCAGCAGCCAAGAAAGAGCGGCTCCGGGACGCCCGTTCTCTGGGGCCAACGTCCTGACTTTC	CASSQERAAPGRPFSGANVLTF
few	TRBV7-2	TRBD2	TRBJ2-1	TGTGCCAGCAGCTTAGCGACAAGCGGGAGGAACAATGAGCAGTTCTTC	CASSLATSGRNNEQFF
few	TRBV6-5	.	TRBJ1-3	TGTGCCAGCAGTTACAGCTCAACGGACACCATATATTTT	CASSYSSTDTIYF
.	TRBV6-1	.	TRBJ1-1	TGTGCCAGCAGTCCCGGGACGCATGAAGCTTTCTTT	CASSPGTHEAFF
few	TRBV5-5	.	TRBJ2-3	TGTGCCAGCAGCCTGGGACCCGCAACGGGGGCCGATACGCAGTATTTT	CASSLGPATGADTQYF
few	TRBV18	.	TRBJ2-3	TGTGCCAGCTCACCCGACTACCTGACCACAGATACGCAGTATTTT	CASSPDYLTTDTQYF
few	TRBV25-1	.	TRBJ2-3	TGTGCCAGCAGTGAAAGGTGGGGGCTCAGCACAGATACGCAGTATTTT	CASSERWGLSTDTQYF
once	TRBV12-3/TRBV12-4	.	TRBJ2-5	TGTGCCAGCAGTTTCGACTATAAGGAGCCCCAGTACTTC	CASSFDYKEPQYF
.	TRBV2	.	TRBJ2-5	TGTGCCAGCAGCCCACTCGGGACACTCGAAGAGACCCAGTACTTC	CASSPLGTLEETQYF
.	TRBV4-1	.	TRBJ1-1	TGCGCCAGCAGCCAAGAGATAGCCTCCTTGAACACTGAAGCTTTCTTT	CASSQEIASLNTEAFF
.	TRBV7-2	.	TRBJ1-2	TGTGCCAGCAGCGCACGGAGGGACGGTCGGGGCTACACCTTC	CASSARRDGRGYTF
.	TRBV6-5	.	TRBJ2-3	TGTGCCAGCAGTTACGCGGGGGATACGCAGTATTTT	CASSYAGDTQYF
few	TRBV6-2/TRBV6-3	TRBD2	TRBJ2-7	TGTGCCAGCAGTTACTCGAGTAATAGCGGGGCCTACGAGCAGTACTTC	CASSYSSNSGAYEQYF
few	TRBV6-1	.	TRBJ2-7	TGTGCCAGCAGATACGCCTACGAGCAGTACTTC	CASRYAYEQYF
many	TRBV10-3	TRBD1	TRBJ2-1	TGTGCCATCAGCCGGGACAGTATGGTAAATGAGCAGTTCTTC	CAISRDSMVNEQFF
few	TRBV7-2	TRBD1	TRBJ2-7	TGTGCCAGCAGCCAAGACAGGGGGTGGGAGCAGTACTTC	CASSQDRGWEQYF
few	TRBV7-9	TRBD2	TRBJ2-1	TGTGCCAGCAGCTTAAAACTGCGGGGGGAGTATGAGCAGTTCTTC	CASSLKLRGEYEQFF
few	TRBV6-1	.	TRBJ2-7	TGTGCCAGCAGTGAAGCGAACAGGGACGAGCAGTACTTC	CASSEANRDEQYF
.	TRBV4-3	TRBD2	TRBJ2-1	TGCGCCAGCAGCCAAGGTTGGCGGGAGATTGAGCAGTTCTTC	CASSQGWREIEQFF
.	TRBV12-3/TRBV12-4	.	TRBJ2-7	TGTGCCAGCAGTTTACGTCTAGCGAGATCTGAGCAGTACTTC	CASSLRLARSEQYF
.	TRBV20-1	.	TRBJ2-2	TGCAGTGCTAGAGATCTCTCGGCCGGGGAGCTGTTTTTT	CSARDLSAGELFF
many	TRBV7-2	TRBD2	TRBJ2-7	TGTGCCAGCAGCTTAGACCTAGCGGGAGGGCCGGTGCAGTACTTC	CASSLDLAGGPVQYF
few	TRBV5-6	.	TRBJ2-5	TGTGCCAGCAGCTTGGCAAGCAGGGTGGAGACCCAGTACTTC	CASSLASRVETQYF
few	TRBV6-5	TRBD1	TRBJ1-2	TGTGCCAGCAGTCAACCGGGACAGGGGAACTATGGCTACACCTTC	CASSQPGQGNYGYTF
.	TRBV6-5	TRBD2	TRBJ2-2	TGTGCCAGCAGCCGGGGACTAGTAAACACCGGGGAGCTGTTTTTT	CASSRGLVNTGELFF
.	TRBV7-9	.	TRBJ1-2	TGTGCCAGCAGCTTTGGATTCGGCTATGGCTACACCTTC	CASSFGFGYGYTF
few	TRBV2	.	TRBJ2-4	TGTGCCAGCAGTGAACAGGGCAAAAACATTCAGTACTTC	CASSEQGKNIQYF
.	TRBV30	.	TRBJ1-5	TGTGCCTGGAGTGTACAAAGGAATCAGCCCCAGCATTTT	CAWSVQRNQPQHF
.	TRBV12-3/TRBV12-4	.	TRBJ2-1	TGTGCCAGCAGTTTCAGGGCCCCGACTGAGCAGTTCTTC	CASSFRAPTEQFF
.	TRBV12-3/TRBV12-4	TRBD2	TRBJ2-1	TGTGCCAGCAGTTCCGCTAGCGGGCCCTACAATGAGCAGTTCTTC	CASSSASGPYNEQFF
.	TRBV18	.	TRBJ2-2	TGTGCCAGCTCACCACCGGGCAGTAACACCGGGGAGCTGTTTTTT	CASSPPGSNTGELFF
few	TRBV5-6	.	TRBJ2-7	TGTGCCAGCAGCTTTAGGAACTCCTACGAGCAGTACTTC	CASSFRNSYEQYF
.	TRBV5-1	.	TRBJ1-1	TGCGCCAGCAGCTTGCCGTCAGGGTCTGAAGCTTTCTTT	CASSLPSGSEAFF
few	TRBV7-6	.	TRBJ1-2	TGTGCCAGCAGTCCCGAGCCGGGGTCAGGCTATGGCTACACCTTC	CASSPEPGSGYGYTF
few	TRBV12-3/TRBV12-4	TRBD1	TRBJ1-1	TGTGCCAGCAGCCTCCGGGACAGGGCGGACACTGAAGCTTTCTTT	CASSLRDRADTEAFF
few	TRBV29-1	TRBD2	TRBJ2-3	TGCAGCGTTGAAGGGCTAGCGGGGACCTACACAGATACGCAGTATTTT	CSVEGLAGTYTDTQYF
.	TRBV11-2	.	TRBJ1-1	TGTGCCAGCAGCTTTGCCCACCGCTCAGAGAACACTGAAGCTTTCTTT	CASSFAHRSENTEAFF
.	TRBV27	TRBD2	TRBJ2-7	TGTGCCAGCAGTTTATCGGGAGGGTATATGTCCTACGAGCAGTACTTC	CASSLSGGYMSYEQYF
few	TRBV5-6	.	TRBJ2-1	TGTGCCAGCAGCGGCACCTACAATGAGCAGTTCTTC	CASSGTYNEQFF